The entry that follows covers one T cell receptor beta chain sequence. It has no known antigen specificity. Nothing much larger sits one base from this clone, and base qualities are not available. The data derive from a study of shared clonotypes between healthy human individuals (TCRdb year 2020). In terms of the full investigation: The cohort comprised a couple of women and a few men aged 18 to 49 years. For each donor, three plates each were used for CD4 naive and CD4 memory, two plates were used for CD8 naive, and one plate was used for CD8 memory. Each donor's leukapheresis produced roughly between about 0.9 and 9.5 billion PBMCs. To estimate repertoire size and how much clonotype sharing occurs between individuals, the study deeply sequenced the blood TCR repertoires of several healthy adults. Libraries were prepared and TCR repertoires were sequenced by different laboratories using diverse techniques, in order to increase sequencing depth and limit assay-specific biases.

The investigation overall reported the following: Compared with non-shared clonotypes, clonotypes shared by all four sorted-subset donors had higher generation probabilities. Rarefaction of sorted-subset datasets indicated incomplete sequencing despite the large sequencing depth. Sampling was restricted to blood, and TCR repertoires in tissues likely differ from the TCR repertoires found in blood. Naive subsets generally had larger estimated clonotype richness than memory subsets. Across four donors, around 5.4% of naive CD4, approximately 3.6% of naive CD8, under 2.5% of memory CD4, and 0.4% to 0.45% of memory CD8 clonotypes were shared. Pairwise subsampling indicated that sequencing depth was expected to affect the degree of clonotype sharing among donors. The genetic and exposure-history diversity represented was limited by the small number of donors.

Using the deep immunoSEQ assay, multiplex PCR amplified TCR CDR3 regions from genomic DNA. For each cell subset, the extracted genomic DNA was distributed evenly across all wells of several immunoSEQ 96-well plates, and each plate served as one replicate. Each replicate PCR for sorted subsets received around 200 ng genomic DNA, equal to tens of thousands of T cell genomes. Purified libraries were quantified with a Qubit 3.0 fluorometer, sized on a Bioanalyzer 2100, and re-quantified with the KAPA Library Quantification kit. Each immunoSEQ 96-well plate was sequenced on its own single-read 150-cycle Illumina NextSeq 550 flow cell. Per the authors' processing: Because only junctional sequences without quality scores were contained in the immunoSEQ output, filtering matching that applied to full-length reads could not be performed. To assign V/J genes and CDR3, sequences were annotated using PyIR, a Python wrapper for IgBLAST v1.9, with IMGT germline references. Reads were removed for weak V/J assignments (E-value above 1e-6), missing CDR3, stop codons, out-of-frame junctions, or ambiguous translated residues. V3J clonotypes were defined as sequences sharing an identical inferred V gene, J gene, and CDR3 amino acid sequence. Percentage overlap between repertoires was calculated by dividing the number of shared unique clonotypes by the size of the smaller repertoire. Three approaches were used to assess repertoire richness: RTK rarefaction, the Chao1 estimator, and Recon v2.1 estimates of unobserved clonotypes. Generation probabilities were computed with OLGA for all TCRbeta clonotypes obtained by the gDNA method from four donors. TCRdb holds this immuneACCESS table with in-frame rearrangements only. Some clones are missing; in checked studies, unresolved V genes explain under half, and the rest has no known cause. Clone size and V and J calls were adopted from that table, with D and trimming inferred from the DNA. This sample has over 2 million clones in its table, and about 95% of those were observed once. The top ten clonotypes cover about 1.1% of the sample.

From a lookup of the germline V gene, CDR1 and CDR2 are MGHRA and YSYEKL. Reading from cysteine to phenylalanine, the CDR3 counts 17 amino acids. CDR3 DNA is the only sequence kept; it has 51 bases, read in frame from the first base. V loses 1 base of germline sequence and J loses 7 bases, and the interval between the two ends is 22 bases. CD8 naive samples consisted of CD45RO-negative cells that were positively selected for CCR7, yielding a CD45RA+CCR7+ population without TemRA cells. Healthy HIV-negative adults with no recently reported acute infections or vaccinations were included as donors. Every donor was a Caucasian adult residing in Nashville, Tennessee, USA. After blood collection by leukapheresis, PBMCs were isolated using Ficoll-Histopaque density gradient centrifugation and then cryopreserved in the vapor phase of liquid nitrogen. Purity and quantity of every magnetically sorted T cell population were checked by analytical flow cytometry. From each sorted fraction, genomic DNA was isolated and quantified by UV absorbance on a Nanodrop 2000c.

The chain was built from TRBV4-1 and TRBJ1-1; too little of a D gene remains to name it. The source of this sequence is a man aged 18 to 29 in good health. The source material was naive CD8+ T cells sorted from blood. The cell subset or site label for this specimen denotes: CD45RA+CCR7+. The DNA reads TGCGCCAGCAGCCAAGTTCTGAGGCAGAATAATAAAAATGAAGCTTTCTTT. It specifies CASSQVLRQNNKNEAFF.